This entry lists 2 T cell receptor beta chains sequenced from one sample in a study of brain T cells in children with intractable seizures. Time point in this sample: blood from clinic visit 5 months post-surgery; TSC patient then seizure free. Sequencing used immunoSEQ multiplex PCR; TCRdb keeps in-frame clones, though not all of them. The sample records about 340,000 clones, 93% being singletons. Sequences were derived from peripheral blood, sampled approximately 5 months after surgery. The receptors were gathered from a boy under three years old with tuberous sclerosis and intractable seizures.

The CDR3 DNA reads TGTGCCAGCAGGGCCCCGACAGGAAAAAATTCACCCCTCCACTTT. This sequence encodes CASRAPTGKNSPLHF. V and J are TRBV6-5 and TRBJ1-6, with D tentatively TRBD1 (6 bases). CDR1 and CDR2 (germline): MNHEY, SVGAGI. This CDR3 has 15 residues. Trimming left V 6 bases short and J 7 bases short, with 16 bases between.

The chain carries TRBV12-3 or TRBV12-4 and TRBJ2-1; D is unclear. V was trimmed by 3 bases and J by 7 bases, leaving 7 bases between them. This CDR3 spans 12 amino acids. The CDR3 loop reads CASSFSPNEQFF. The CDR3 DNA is TGTGCCAGCAGTTTTTCCCCGAATGAGCAGTTCTTC.